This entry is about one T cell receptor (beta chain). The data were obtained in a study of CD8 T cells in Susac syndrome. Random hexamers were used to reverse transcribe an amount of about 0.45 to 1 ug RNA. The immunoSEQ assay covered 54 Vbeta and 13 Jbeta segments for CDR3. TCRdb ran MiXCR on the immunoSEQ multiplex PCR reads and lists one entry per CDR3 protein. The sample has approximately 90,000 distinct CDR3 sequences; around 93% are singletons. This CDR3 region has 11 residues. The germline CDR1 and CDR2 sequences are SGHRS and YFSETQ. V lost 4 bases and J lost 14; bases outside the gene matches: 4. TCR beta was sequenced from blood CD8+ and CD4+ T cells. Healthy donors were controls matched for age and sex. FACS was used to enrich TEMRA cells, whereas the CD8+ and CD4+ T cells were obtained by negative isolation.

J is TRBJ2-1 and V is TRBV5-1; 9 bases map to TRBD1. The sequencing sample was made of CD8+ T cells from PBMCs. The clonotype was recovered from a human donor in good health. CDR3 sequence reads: CASSLRDREFF. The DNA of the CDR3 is TGCGCCAGCAGCCTGCGGGACAGGGAGTTCTTC.